This T cell receptor (beta chain) came from a study of identical twins. General observations from the study: Cord blood's abundant beta clonotypes had fewer insertions, unlike memory repertoires.

The CDR3 extends over 14 amino acids. TCRdb independently ran MiXCR on the 5' RACE reads; one entry per CDR3 protein. The sample holds just over 450,000 distinct CDR3 sequences, 14% seen once. This clonotype was seen many times. Its antigen is not identified. Compared with germline, one end of the junction differs, possibly owing to a read error. The same data also contributed to another study, on yellow fever vaccine responses in identical twins.

The V call is TRBV12-3 or TRBV12-4, the J call TRBJ2-3; 8 nucleotides align to TRBD1. The specimen sequenced was CD4+ T cells sorted from blood. This clonotype originated in a woman aged 18-29 years in good health. CDR3: CASSLTGGTDTQYF. The CDR3 DNA follows: TGCGCCAGCAGCTTGACAGGGGGCACAGATACGCAGTATTTT.